This section outlines one T cell receptor (beta chain) sequence together with its context. Its antigen remains unknown. The sample belongs to a study of Ad26.COV2.S vaccination and SARS-CoV-2 variants. Study-wide findings and caveats: Reportedly, after vaccination the spike-specific CD8+ and CD4+ T cell responses displayed substantial breadth. Those who received vaccine or placebo ended up with similar non-spike TCR breadth. Compared with placebo recipients, vaccine recipients had higher spike-specific TCR breadth. There was a possibility that the TCR breadth and depth analyses underestimated total T cell responses.

The protocol was immunoSEQ multiplex PCR, while the TCRdb copy is restricted to in-frame clones and leaves out a portion. The top ten hold around 6.1% of the sample, which has about 180,000 clones, around 85% seen once. The sequence was collected from a human donor who had recovered from COVID-19. Here the sequenced sample was peripheral blood, taken after recovery from COVID-19.

The CDR3 DNA is TGTGCCAGCAGTTACGACAGGCGCAGCGGTATACTGTTTTTT. Protein sequence: CASSYDRRSGILFF. The chain carries TRBV6-2 or TRBV6-3 and TRBJ1-4, with a weak D call TRBD1 (6 bases). This CDR3 contains 14 residues. V was pared by 2 bases and J by 13 bases, with 17 bases between. In germline, CDR1 is MNHEY, CDR2 SVGEGT.